Below are 2 T cell receptor beta chains sequenced from a single sample in a study of blood T cell repertoires in COVID-19. TCRdb's copy holds only in-frame clones and misses some; the assay was immunoSEQ multiplex PCR. Of 100,000 to 150,000 clones listed, roughly 80% were seen once; the top ten hold over 15%. Material for sequencing was peripheral blood. These receptors came from a woman in her fifties or sixties with acute or convalescent COVID-19.

The chain combines TRBV19 with TRBJ1-4; unclear D gene. The V and J ends lost 5 bases and 0 bases respectively, with 7 bases between them. In germline, CDR1 is LNHDA, CDR2 SQIVND (reference sequence). There are 14 residues in the CDR3. CDR3 sequence reads: CASSPYTTNEKLFF. The CDR3 DNA follows: TGTGCCAGTAGTCCTTATACAACTAATGAAAAACTGTTTTTT.

The rearrangement links TRBV5-4 to TRBJ2-4; 9 bases are a match to TRBD2. The CDR3 consists of 15 residues. Germline values: CDR1 SGHNT, CDR2 YYREEE (reference sequence). V lost 7 bases to trimming and J lost 4 bases; unmatched junction nucleotides: 9. The CDR3 nucleotides read TGTGCCAGCGGAATAGCGGGGGCGACTAAAAACATTCAGTACTTC. It yields the protein CASGIAGATKNIQYF.